This T cell receptor (beta chain) stems from a study of cytotoxic CD8 clonotypes in ibrutinib-treated CLL. About the study: The patients comprised 10 to 12 relapsed/refractory and approximately 16 treatment-naive cases, 17 to 18 IGHV unmutated. Findings of the study overall: Elevated clonality accompanied ibrutinib response, with a return toward baseline values at progression. Sustained-remission patients were sampled at different times than progressing patients were.

The ends lost 0 bases at V and 1 base at J; junction bases unmatched: 10. This CDR3 contains 18 residues. The V gene's germline CDR1 is SGHRS and CDR2 YFSETQ. Profiled with immunoSEQ multiplex PCR; TCRdb holds only in-frame clones, not every one. Counted here are around 310,000 clones, 80% occurring once; the ten biggest clones make up 5% to 7%. A word on this clone: Its specificity is unknown.

The source was PBMCs, collected before ibrutinib treatment. The source of this sequence is a human donor with chronic lymphocytic leukemia. The rearrangement links TRBV5-1 to TRBJ1-1; 9 bases align to TRBD1. The CDR3 spells CASSLAFGTGMGNTEAFF. CDR3 DNA: TGCGCCAGCAGCTTGGCTTTTGGGACAGGGATGGGGAACACTGAAGCTTTCTTT. Full variable domain (outside the CDR3, taken from reference TRBV5-1 and TRBJ1-1): KAGVTQTPRYLIKTRGQQVTLSCSPISGHRSVSWYQQTPGQGLQFLFEYFSETQRNKGNFPGRFSGRQFSNSRSEMNVSTLELGDSALYLCASSLAFGTGMGNTEAFFGQGTRLTVV.